A single sample is the source of the 28 T cell receptor beta chains below, sequenced in a study of blood T cell repertoires in COVID-19. Method: immunoSEQ multiplex PCR; TCRdb's copy keeps in-frame clones and lacks some. The data contain around 100,000 clones, about 85% of them seen just once; the ten biggest clones take up around 2%. The specimen sequenced was peripheral blood. The receptors come from a man aged 45-65 years with active COVID-19.

J is TRBJ1-3 and V is TRBV6-2 or TRBV6-3; the match to TRBD1 covers 8 bases. The trim removed 6 bases at V and 0 bases at J, leaving 4 bases unmatched. The CDR3 loop spans 15 amino acids. The germline gives CDR1 MNHEY, CDR2 SVGEGT. This CDR3 reads CASSDRGLSGNTIYF. The CDR3 DNA reads TGTGCCAGCAGCGACAGGGGTCTCTCTGGAAACACCATATATTTT.

V and J are TRBV9 and TRBJ2-1; 9 bases align to TRBD2. The germline V gene has CDR1 SGDLS and CDR2 YYNGEE. J was trimmed by 4 bases and V by 4 bases; bases with no gene match: 18. This CDR3 has 19 amino acids. As DNA, the CDR3 is TGTGCCAGCAGCTTCCGTGAAAGCGGGCGGGGGGGCCTATACAATGAGCAGTTCTTC. This gives the protein CASSFRESGRGGLYNEQFF. Drawing the rest from reference TRBV9 and TRBJ2-1, the complete variable domain is DSGVTQTPKHLITATGQRVTLRCSPRSGDLSVYWYQQSLDQGLQFLIQYYNGEERAKGNILERFSAQQFPDLHSELNLSSLELGDSALYFCASSFRESGRGGLYNEQFFGPGTRLTVL.

The V gene is TRBV6-4, the J gene TRBJ1-5, with D possibly matching TRBD1 (5 bases). The CDR3 sequence is 17 residues long. Germline loops: CDR1 MRHNA, CDR2 SNTAGT. Trimming took 0 bases from V and 2 from J, leaving 14 bases between them. The CDR3 protein is CASSDSSRRRGNQPQHF. The CDR3 DNA reads TGTGCCAGCAGTGACTCGAGTCGCCGCAGGGGCAATCAGCCCCAGCATTTT.

The chain is built from TRBV30 and TRBJ1-2; TRBD1 is a possible D gene (6 bases). The CDR3 length is 13 residues. V lost 5 bases and J lost 8, with 18 bases in between. Germline CDR1 reads GTSNPN; CDR2 reads SVGIG (reference sequence). This CDR3 is CAWSGAPGGGYTF. The CDR3 bases are TGTGCCTGGTCGGGGGCCCCGGGAGGGGGCTACACCTTC.

Only one count was recorded for this clone. This sequence joins TRBV6-5 and TRBJ1-1; 8 bases are a match to TRBD1. With V trimmed by 6 bases and J by 5 bases, 5 bases remained unmatched. The CDR3 extends over 13 amino acids. In germline, CDR1 is MNHEY, CDR2 SVGAGI. Here the CDR3 reads CASRGTGKTEAFF. The CDR3 bases are TGTGCCAGCAGGGGGACAGGCAAGACTGAAGCTTTCTTT.

J is TRBJ1-5 and V is TRBV7-8; D is uncertain. V lost 5 bases to trimming and J lost 1 base, with 18 bases between them. Germline V gene sequence: CDR1 SGHVS, CDR2 FQNEAQ. This CDR3 is 17 amino acids long. Written as DNA, the CDR3 is TGTGCCAGCAGCCCCCGACATTTCCAGAACAGCAATCAGCCCCAGCATTTT. Protein sequence: CASSPRHFQNSNQPQHF. Full variable domain (missing parts from reference TRBV7-8 and TRBJ1-5): GAGVSQSPRYKVAKRGQDVALRCDPISGHVSLFWYQQALGQGPEFLTYFQNEAQLDKSGLPSDRFFAERPEGSVSTLKIQRTQQEDSAVYLCASSPRHFQNSNQPQHFGDGTRLSIL.

The chain employs TRBV15 and TRBJ1-2, with 7 bases that match TRBD1. The CDR3 has 13 residues. Germline V CDR1 and CDR2: LNHNV, YYDKDF (reference sequence). With 1 base clipped from V and 8 bases from J, the junction kept 4 bases outside the gene matches. The CDR3 DNA is TGTGCCACCAGCAGAGGGGACAGAACGGGCTACACCTTC. Translation gives CATSRGDRTGYTF.

The chain carries TRBV5-4 and TRBJ2-3; a weak D match, TRBD1 (6 bases). From germline, CDR1 is SGHNT and CDR2 YYREEE (reference sequence). The CDR3 covers 14 residues. Trimming removed 5 bases from V and 0 bases from J, with 10 bases in between. The CDR3 loop reads CASRSGASTDTQYF. The CDR3 nucleotides are TGTGCCAGCAGATCAGGGGCTAGCACAGATACGCAGTATTTT. Full variable domain (remainder filled in from reference TRBV5-4 and TRBJ2-3): ETGVTQSPTHLIKTRGQQVTLRCSSQSGHNTVSWYQQALGQGPQFIFQYYREEENGRGNFPPRFSGLQFPNYSSELNVNALELDDSALYLCASRSGASTDTQYFGPGTRLTVL.

The chain recombines TRBV13 with TRBJ2-3; no definite D call. Trimming stripped 5 bases from V and 6 bases from J, with 18 bases between. The length of the CDR3 is 15 residues. Germline assignment: CDR1 PRHDT and CDR2 FYEKMQ (reference sequence). The CDR3 is CASSTLFSSQDTQYF. The CDR3 DNA reads as TGTGCCAGCAGCACCCTCTTTAGCAGCCAGGATACGCAGTATTTT.

The rearrangement joins TRBV20-1 to TRBJ2-7; a possible D gene is TRBD1 (5 bases). The germline CDR1 and CDR2 sequences are DFQATT and SNEGSKA (reference sequence). The CDR3 is 13 residues long. V was clipped by 3 bases and J by 3 bases, with 12 bases between them. CDR3 in amino acids: CSASGPGYYEQYF. The CDR3 region has the DNA TGCAGTGCTAGTGGGCCAGGGTACTACGAGCAGTACTTC.

The CDR3 loop is CASSGTGGYGYTF. DNA for the CDR3: TGTGCCAGCAGTGGTACAGGGGGCTATGGCTACACCTTC. The rearrangement links TRBV12-3 or TRBV12-4 to TRBJ1-2, with 8 bases matching TRBD1. Trimming cost V 5 bases and J 4 bases; bases outside gene matches: 3. There are 13 residues in the CDR3.

This sequence joins TRBV7-2 and TRBJ2-5; D is ambiguous. V was cut by 4 bases and J by 4 bases, with 13 bases left in between. Germline loops: CDR1 SGHTA, CDR2 FQGNSA. This CDR3 has 14 amino acids. CDR3 DNA sequence: TGTGCCAGCAGCTCCACCCGAGGTATAGAGACCCAGTACTTC. Translating gives CASSSTRGIETQYF.

The J gene is TRBJ1-2, the V gene TRBV2, with 8 bases fitting TRBD1. The germline V gene encodes CDR1 SNHLY and CDR2 FYNNEI. V was clipped by 6 bases and J by 7 bases; unmatched bases: 10. The CDR3 loop spans 14 amino acids. The CDR3 reads CASRRLQGAGGYTF. The DNA of the CDR3 is TGTGCCAGCAGACGGTTGCAGGGGGCTGGTGGCTACACCTTC.

This chain links TRBV3-1 (or the pseudogene TRBV3-2) with TRBJ2-7; 7 bases align to TRBD1. V shed 0 bases, J shed 6 bases, and the junction held 8 bases outside the gene matches. In germline, CDR1 is LGHDT, CDR2 YNNKEL (reference sequence). The CDR3 spans 15 residues. Here the CDR3 reads CASSQDPTGIAEQYF. The CDR3 DNA follows: TGTGCCAGCAGCCAAGATCCGACAGGGATCGCCGAGCAGTACTTC.

The V and J genes are TRBV2 and TRBJ1-5; TRBD1 matches at 8 bases. This CDR3 contains 13 residues. V was pared by 6 bases and J by 4 bases, with 2 bases of the junction left unmatched. Germline V lookup: CDR1 SNHLY, CDR2 FYNNEI. The CDR3 region has the DNA TGTGCCAGCAGGCGGACAGGGAATCAGCCCCAGCATTTT. Translation gives CASRRTGNQPQHF.

This sequence joins TRBV6-5 and TRBJ2-1, with TRBD2 matching 7 bases. V lost 6 bases to trimming and J lost 8 bases; unmatched junction nucleotides: 7. The germline gives CDR1 MNHEY, CDR2 SVGAGI. This CDR3 spans 13 amino acids. CDR3 protein: CASSLLREDEQFF. The DNA for the CDR3 is TGTGCCAGCAGCCTACTTCGGGAGGATGAGCAGTTCTTC.

This clone has a single count. V usage is TRBV7-2 and J usage is TRBJ2-6; D ambiguous. CDR1 is SGHTA and CDR2 is FQGNSA in the germline V gene. This CDR3 is 15 amino acids long. V was cut by 8 bases and J by 0 bases, with 11 bases left in between. The CDR3 loop is CASGHGSSGANVLTF. The DNA of the CDR3 is TGTGCCAGCGGGCATGGGTCCTCTGGGGCCAACGTCCTGACTTTC. Variable domain in full (rest from reference TRBV7-2 and TRBJ2-6): GAGVSQSPSNKVTEKGKDVELRCDPISGHTALYWYRQSLGQGLEFLIYFQGNSAPDKSGLPSDRFSAERTGGSVSTLTIQRTQQEDSAVYLCASGHGSSGANVLTFGAGSRLTVL.

The J gene is TRBJ1-5, the V gene TRBV2; TRBD1 is a possible D gene (5 bases). This CDR3 comprises 14 residues. Trimming stripped 6 bases from V and 3 bases from J, with 12 bases between. Germline V gives CDR1 SNHLY, CDR2 FYNNEI. This CDR3 is CASRGRDPNQPQHF. DNA for the CDR3: TGTGCCAGCAGGGGCAGGGATCCCAATCAGCCCCAGCATTTT.

V and J are TRBV6-5 and TRBJ1-2; D call uncertain. The CDR3 spans 14 residues. Between the trimmed V and J ends, which lost 6 bases and 4 bases, there was a span of 15 bases. CDR1 is MNHEY, CDR2 SVGAGI, per germline. DNA of the CDR3: TGTGCCAGCAGGGAGGGTCCCTCGCTCTATGGCTACACCTTC. Residues: CASREGPSLYGYTF.

The chain recombines TRBV10-3 with TRBJ2-2, with 7 bases identical to TRBD1. Germline lookup yields CDR1 ENHRY and CDR2 SYGVKD. The CDR3 is 14 residues long. Losses at the gene ends were 9 bases for V and 6 bases for J; bases not matched to a gene: 10. Here the CDR3 reads CAIGQVTGAGELFF. The CDR3 nucleotides read TGTGCCATAGGACAGGTTACCGGGGCCGGGGAGCTGTTTTTT.

The CDR3 nucleotides read TGTGCCACCAGCAGAGATATAGCCAGCTACGAGCAGTACTTC. Amino acid sequence: CATSRDIASYEQYF. The V and J genes are TRBV15 and TRBJ2-7; D unclear. Germline V gives CDR1 LNHNV, CDR2 YYDKDF (reference sequence). This CDR3 is 14 amino acids long. Deletions cut 0 bases from V and 3 bases from J, with 9 bases between.

The chain links TRBV5-4 to TRBJ1-6; a possible D gene is TRBD1 (6 bases). Trimming left V 4 bases short and J 6 bases short, with 14 bases between. Germline V gives CDR1 SGHNT, CDR2 YYREEE (reference sequence). CDR3 length: 15 amino acids. CDR3 sequence reads: CASSGEGGGNSPLHF. The CDR3, as DNA: TGTGCCAGCAGCGGGGAAGGGGGGGGTAATTCACCCCTCCACTTT. Full variable domain (remainder filled in from reference TRBV5-4 and TRBJ1-6): ETGVTQSPTHLIKTRGQQVTLRCSSQSGHNTVSWYQQALGQGPQFIFQYYREEENGRGNFPPRFSGLQFPNYSSELNVNALELDDSALYLCASSGEGGGNSPLHFGNGTRLTVT.

The J gene is TRBJ1-1, the V gene TRBV6-5; the D gene is possibly TRBD1 (5 bases). This CDR3 comprises 15 residues. Trimming pared 7 bases from V and 6 bases from J, leaving 21 bases between. Germline V gene sequence: CDR1 MNHEY, CDR2 SVGAGI. The CDR3 here is CASTLGGRAQAEAFF. DNA for the CDR3: TGTGCCAGCACCCTAGGTGGCAGGGCGCAGGCTGAAGCTTTCTTT.

This rearrangement joins TRBV9 to TRBJ2-5; 9 bases match TRBD2. CDR3 length: 18 residues. Germline assignment: CDR1 SGDLS and CDR2 YYNGEE. With V trimmed by 0 bases and J by 4 bases, 13 bases remained unmatched. This chain's CDR3 is CASSVASGGLKEPETQYF. CDR3 bases: TGTGCCAGCAGCGTAGCGAGCGGGGGGCTCAAAGAACCAGAGACCCAGTACTTC.

This clone occurred many times. The genes are TRBV7-2 and TRBJ1-1, with 10 bases matching TRBD1. Germline V lookup: CDR1 SGHTA, CDR2 FQGNSA. The CDR3 contains 16 residues. V lost 2 bases and J lost 5; bases outside the gene matches: 8. CDR3 in amino acids: CASSLRAGTGDTEAFF. The CDR3 DNA follows: TGTGCCAGCAGCTTAAGGGCCGGGACAGGGGATACTGAAGCTTTCTTT. The full variable domain, completed using reference TRBV7-2 and TRBJ1-1, is GAGVSQSPSNKVTEKGKDVELRCDPISGHTALYWYRQSLGQGLEFLIYFQGNSAPDKSGLPSDRFSAERTGGSVSTLTIQRTQQEDSAVYLCASSLRAGTGDTEAFFGQGTRLTVV.

This clone was seen a single time. Mismatch with germline at one junction end may stem from a read error. V and J are TRBV19 and TRBJ2-3; D might be TRBD2 (7 bases). Germline V gives CDR1 LNHDA, CDR2 SQIVND (reference sequence). The CDR3 totals 16 residues. CDR3 protein: CASSIGGGGGTDTQYF. CDR3 DNA: TGTGCCAGTAGCATAGGGGGGGGAGGTGGCACAGATACGCAGTATTTT.

The gene calls are TRBV9 and TRBJ2-7, with TRBD2 identical over 9 bases. Germline lookup yields CDR1 SGDLS and CDR2 YYNGEE. The CDR3 contains 14 residues. The V gene end was trimmed by 2 bases and the J gene end by 6 bases; junction bases not matched to a gene: 6. The CDR3 here is CASSVGGGVLEQYF. CDR3 sequence (DNA): TGTGCCAGCAGCGTCGGCGGGGGGGTTCTCGAGCAGTACTTC.

The gene calls are TRBV4-1 and TRBJ2-7; D gene uncertain. Germline V gives CDR1 MGHRA, CDR2 YSYEKL. The ends were cut back, 0 bases at V and 3 bases at J, with 15 bases in the middle. There are 16 residues in the CDR3. Here the CDR3 reads CASSQEWLGSCYEQYF. The CDR3 DNA reads TGCGCCAGCAGCCAAGAATGGCTGGGCTCCTGCTACGAGCAGTACTTC.